The next 29 T cell receptor beta chains were all read from a single sample in a study of beta chain features in type 1 diabetes. Study-wide results and limits: All four CD4+ subsets of Type 1 diabetes patients contained TCRB CDR3s that were moderately but significantly shorter.

Their specific antigens are unknown. Expressed TCRB transcripts were sequenced, since all the RNA that had been isolated was reverse transcribed. This table comes from immunoSEQ multiplex PCR, and its TCRdb copy is limited to in-frame clones, with some not included. Found here are hundreds of thousands of clones, about an eighth of them singletons; the top ten hold 0.02% to 0.025%. The sample taken for sequencing was naive CD4+ T cells from blood. All receptors derive from a man between 18 and 29 years old with type 1 diabetes.

The sample holds a few counts of this clone. The V gene is TRBV5-1, the J gene TRBJ2-1; TRBD2 might be the D (5 bases). Germline V gene lookup returns CDR1 SGHRS and CDR2 YFSETQ. The V end was cut by 4 bases, the J end by 7 bases, with 9 bases between. The CDR3 spans 12 residues. The CDR3 reads CASSITGNEQFF. DNA of the CDR3: TGCGCCAGCAGCATAACGGGAAATGAGCAGTTCTTC.

CDR3 loop: CSVEGRLSTEAFF. The CDR3 nucleotides are TGCAGCGTTGAAGGTCGGTTGTCGACTGAAGCTTTCTTT. This sequence joins TRBV29-1 and TRBJ1-1; D not certain. Germline-derived CDR1 and CDR2 are SQVTM and ANQGSEA. This CDR3 has 13 residues. Trimming took off 1 base at V and 5 bases at J, with 11 bases between the two ends.

This clone has more than one count but fewer than ten. The V gene is TRBV4-1, the J gene TRBJ2-3; 8 nucleotides agree with TRBD2. The CDR3 spans 17 residues. Germline assignment: CDR1 MGHRA and CDR2 YSYEKL. V trimming: 0 bases; J trimming: 6 bases; junction bases outside the gene matches: 11. Here the CDR3 DNA reads TGCGCCAGCAGCCAAGAAGACCCGGGACTAGGGCCCGATACGCAGTATTTT. This sequence encodes CASSQEDPGLGPDTQYF.

In its sample, this clone was seen a few times. V usage is TRBV9 and J usage is TRBJ1-2, with 9 bases fitting TRBD1. The CDR3 runs 12 residues. V trimming: 3 bases; J trimming: 10 bases; junction bases outside the gene matches: 4. Germline CDR1 SGDLS, CDR2 YYNGEE. CDR3 residues: CASSGDRGFYTF. In nucleotides, the CDR3 is TGTGCCAGCAGCGGAGACAGGGGGTTCTACACCTTC.

The CDR3 protein is CASSRTRVDTQYF. The DNA for the CDR3 is TGTGCCAGCAGTCGTACTAGGGTGGATACGCAGTATTTT. The V and J genes are TRBV27 and TRBJ2-3; possible D gene TRBD2, 5 bases. V was pared by 5 bases and J by 6 bases, with 12 bases between. The germline V gene has CDR1 MNHEY and CDR2 SMNVEV (reference sequence). CDR3 length: 13 residues.

V and J are TRBV11-2 and TRBJ1-1; D unclear. This CDR3 region has 14 residues. V gave up 5 bases and J gave up 2 bases, with 12 bases separating them. Germline lookup yields CDR1 SGHAT and CDR2 FQNNGV. CDR3 bases: TGTGCCAGCAGCCCCTCGCGCGGCAACACTGAAGCTTTCTTT. Translated: CASSPSRGNTEAFF.

The rearrangement links TRBV5-6 to TRBJ2-5; possibly TRBD1 for D (6 bases). Germline CDR1 is SGHDT and CDR2 is YYEEEE. CDR3 length equals 14 residues. V lost 2 bases and J 4 bases, leaving 12 bases between the germline ends. CDR3 loop: CASSFAWGPETQYF. The CDR3 nucleotides read TGTGCCAGCAGCTTCGCTTGGGGGCCAGAGACCCAGTACTTC.

The genes are TRBV14 and TRBJ2-3; D is possibly TRBD2 (6 bases). V lost 0 bases and J lost 0, with 16 bases in between. The CDR3 consists of 18 residues. The germline V gene has CDR1 SGHDN and CDR2 FVKESK. The CDR3 reads CASSQDLRGVPSTDTQYF. The CDR3 DNA reads TGTGCCAGCAGCCAAGATCTTCGCGGGGTCCCTAGCACAGATACGCAGTATTTT.

In its sample, this clone was seen a few times. The gene calls are TRBV14 and TRBJ1-5, with D maybe TRBD1 (6 bases). Trimming stripped 3 bases from V and 5 bases from J, with 11 bases between. CDR1 is SGHDN, CDR2 FVKESK, per germline. The CDR3 extends over 14 amino acids. The CDR3, as DNA: TGTGCCAGCAGCCAGACAGGCCTTTATCAGCCCCAGCATTTT. Its translation: CASSQTGLYQPQHF. The whole variable domain, remainder taken from reference TRBV14 and TRBJ1-5, is EAGVTQFPSHSVIEKGQTVTLRCDPISGHDNLYWYRRVMGKEIKFLLHFVKESKQDESGMPNNRFLAERTGGTYSTLKVQPAELEDSGVYFCASSQTGLYQPQHFGDGTRLSIL.

This clone was recorded a few times. The genes are TRBV2 and TRBJ1-6, with D perhaps matching TRBD1 (5 bases). The CDR3 loop spans 14 amino acids. Trimming removed 7 bases from V and 14 bases from J, with 21 bases in between. From germline, CDR1 is SNHLY and CDR2 FYNNEI. CDR3 protein: CASNLDSLPRALHF. The CDR3 DNA sequence: TGTGCCAGCAACCTTGACAGTCTTCCGCGTGCCCTCCACTTT.

This clone showed up just a few times. The chain uses TRBV30 and TRBJ2-7; TRBD2 is a possible D gene (6 bases). CDR3 length equals 13 residues. Germline loops: CDR1 GTSNPN, CDR2 SVGIG (reference sequence). V shed 3 bases and J shed 6 bases, with 15 bases lying between them. The CDR3 DNA is TGTGCCTGGAGCCTACAGGTCGGGGGCGAGCAGTACTTC. Translating gives CAWSLQVGGEQYF.

CDR3: CAIRPGQGQIGYGYTF. In DNA, the CDR3 is TGTGCCATCAGGCCGGGACAGGGGCAAATTGGCTATGGCTACACCTTC. V is TRBV10-3 and J is TRBJ1-2, with 10 nucleotides matching TRBD1. Germline V CDR1 and CDR2: ENHRY, SYGVKD. With V trimmed by 6 bases and J by 4 bases, 11 bases remained unmatched. This CDR3 contains 16 residues.

This clone was seen more than once but under ten times. J is TRBJ1-5 and V is TRBV30, with 7 nucleotides matching TRBD1. This CDR3 has 12 amino acids. CDR1 is GTSNPN and CDR2 is SVGIG in the germline V gene (reference sequence). J was trimmed by 8 bases and V by 3 bases; bases with no gene match: 4. The CDR3 reads CAWRATGEPQHF. The CDR3 DNA follows: TGTGCCTGGAGGGCCACAGGGGAGCCCCAGCATTTT.

The gene calls are TRBV6-5 and TRBJ2-5; the match to TRBD1 covers 7 bases. CDR1 MNHEY and CDR2 SVGAGI come from the germline V gene. J was trimmed by 1 base and V by 6 bases; bases with no gene match: 5. The CDR3 consists of 14 residues. The CDR3 coding sequence is TGTGCCAGCAGCTACAGGGGCGGCCAAGAGACCCAGTACTTC. This translates into CASSYRGGQETQYF.

The chain employs TRBV5-1 and TRBJ1-2; TRBD1 matches at 10 bases. The V segment lost 4 bases and the J segment 3 bases; nucleotides outside the gene matches: 3. Germline assignment: CDR1 SGHRS and CDR2 YFSETQ. The CDR3 is 14 amino acids. The CDR3 bases are TGCGCCAGCAGCCCAGGGACAGGGGACTATGGCTACACCTTC. Protein: CASSPGTGDYGYTF.

This clone appeared a few times. This rearrangement joins TRBV27 to TRBJ2-7, with TRBD1 identical over 8 bases. Looked up from germline, CDR1 is MNHEY and CDR2 is SMNVEV (reference sequence). V shed 8 bases and J 3 bases; nucleotides not matched to a gene: 9. There are 14 residues in the CDR3. The CDR3 here is CASSPDRVLYEQYF. The CDR3 coding sequence is TGTGCCAGCTCACCGGACAGGGTCCTCTACGAGCAGTACTTC.

This clone was detected only a few times. The sample holds other DNA sequences that translate to the same CDR3. J is TRBJ1-2 and V is TRBV10-3; D remains ambiguous. Germline CDR1 ENHRY, CDR2 SYGVKD. With 2 bases removed from V and 4 bases from J, the gap between germline ends came to 8 bases. The CDR3 has 13 amino acids. The CDR3 sequence is CAISEGTSYGYTF. The CDR3 coding sequence is TGTGCCATCAGTGAGGGCACCTCCTATGGCTACACCTTC.

The V call is TRBV5-6, the J call TRBJ2-2; D not resolved. The CDR3 contains 15 residues. Trimming stripped 1 base from V and 5 bases from J, with 12 bases between. Germline CDR1 SGHDT, CDR2 YYEEEE. The CDR3 is CASSLTVLHTGELFF. CDR3 in DNA: TGTGCCAGCAGCTTGACAGTTTTACATACCGGGGAGCTGTTTTTT.

This chain's CDR3 is CSVGTINTEAFF. The CDR3 DNA is TGCAGCGTTGGGACCATTAACACTGAAGCTTTCTTT. The chain is built from TRBV29-1 and TRBJ1-1; D ambiguous. V dropped 4 bases and J dropped 2 bases, with 8 bases sitting between them. Germline V gene sequence: CDR1 SQVTM, CDR2 ANQGSEA. The CDR3 is made up of 12 amino acids.

This sequence joins TRBV10-3 and TRBJ1-4; D possibly corresponds to TRBD1 (5 bases). V was clipped by 0 bases and J by 8 bases, with 13 bases between them. This CDR3 is built from 15 residues. Germline CDR1 and CDR2: ENHRY and SYGVKD. The CDR3 spells CAISESGTEREKLFF. CDR3 nucleotide sequence: TGTGCCATCAGTGAGTCGGGGACCGAGAGGGAAAAACTGTTTTTT.

This clone was seen only a few times. This chain uses TRBV30 with TRBJ1-2, with TRBD1 matching over 12 bases. Germline V gene lookup returns CDR1 GTSNPN and CDR2 SVGIG (reference sequence). With 1 base clipped from V and 8 bases from J, the junction kept 8 bases outside the gene matches. The length of the CDR3 is 15 residues. In DNA form, the CDR3 reads TGTGCCTGGAGTGGTCTGGGACAGGGGGCTGGAGGCTACACCTTC. This gives the protein CAWSGLGQGAGGYTF.

This clone was counted between two and nine times. The same CDR3 also results from other DNA sequences found in this sample. The chain uses TRBV9 and TRBJ1-5; no clear D. The ends were cut back, 0 bases at V and 5 bases at J, with 3 bases in the middle. CDR1 SGDLS and CDR2 YYNGEE come from the germline V gene. The CDR3 sequence is 12 residues long. CDR3 sequence reads: CASSVGDQPQHF. The DNA of the CDR3 is TGTGCCAGCAGCGTAGGGGATCAGCCCCAGCATTTT. The whole variable domain, filled in from reference TRBV9 and TRBJ1-5, reads DSGVTQTPKHLITATGQRVTLRCSPRSGDLSVYWYQQSLDQGLQFLIQYYNGEERAKGNILERFSAQQFPDLHSELNLSSLELGDSALYFCASSVGDQPQHFGDGTRLSIL.

The chain combines TRBV30 with TRBJ1-5; perhaps TRBD1 as D (5 bases). Germline V gene lookup returns CDR1 GTSNPN and CDR2 SVGIG (reference sequence). The CDR3 is 14 residues long. Trimming cost V 3 bases and J 0 bases, with 9 bases left between them. CDR3 nucleotides: TGTGCCTGGAGGGGGGACCTTAGCAATCAGCCCCAGCATTTT. This sequence encodes CAWRGDLSNQPQHF.

The rearrangement uses TRBV29-1 and TRBJ2-1; 11 bases map to TRBD1. V shed 2 bases, J shed 15 bases, and the junction held 9 bases outside the gene matches. The CDR3 totals 13 residues. The germline gives CDR1 SQVTM, CDR2 ANQGSEA. CDR3 sequence: CSVEPAPGTGGFF. The CDR3 region has the DNA TGCAGCGTTGAACCTGCGCCCGGGACAGGGGGGTTCTTC.

Worth noting for this clone: The sample has other DNA sequences that encode this CDR3 too. The chain uses TRBV30 and TRBJ2-5, with 7 bases matching TRBD2. The V and J ends lost 2 bases and 4 bases, in that order; junction bases with no gene match: 4. Germline CDR1 and CDR2: GTSNPN and SVGIG (reference sequence). This CDR3 contains 13 residues. The DNA of the CDR3 is TGTGCCTGGAGTACGGGGGGAAGAGAGACCCAGTACTTC. Protein product: CAWSTGGRETQYF.

The chain links TRBV30 to TRBJ1-1; D is undetermined. CDR1 is GTSNPN and CDR2 is SVGIG in the germline V gene (reference sequence). CDR3 size: 10 residues. Trimming removed 8 bases at V and 5 bases at J, with 9 bases between. The CDR3 nucleotides read TGTGCCCACGGAAGGACTGAAGCTTTCTTT. Translation gives CAHGRTEAFF.

About this clone: Other nucleotide sequences in the sample specify the same CDR3. The chain carries TRBV20-1 and TRBJ1-1, with D hard to call. V gave up 3 bases and J gave up 4 bases, with 6 bases separating them. This CDR3 is 11 amino acids long. Germline V CDR1 and CDR2: DFQATT, SNEGSKA (reference sequence). The CDR3 spells CSASRSTEAFF. CDR3 in DNA: TGCAGTGCTAGCAGGAGCACTGAAGCTTTCTTT.

The chain links TRBV2 to TRBJ2-1, with D possibly matching TRBD1 (5 bases). CDR1 and CDR2 from the germline V gene are SNHLY and FYNNEI. V lost 6 bases and J 2 bases, leaving 17 bases between the germline ends. This CDR3 comprises 16 residues. The CDR3 loop is CASRFKTVGAYNEQFF. The CDR3 nucleotides are TGTGCCAGCAGATTCAAGACAGTTGGGGCCTACAATGAGCAGTTCTTC.

The chain combines TRBV19 with TRBJ2-3; 9 nucleotides line up with TRBD2. The length of the CDR3 is 15 residues. Germline CDR1 is LNHDA and CDR2 is SQIVND (reference sequence). The junction had 7 bases not matched to a gene; V was cut back by 5 bases and J by 4 bases. The CDR3: CASSLAGGLADTQYF. The CDR3 DNA is TGTGCCAGTAGTCTGGCGGGGGGGCTGGCAGATACGCAGTATTTT.